These 22 T cell receptor beta chains came from one sample sequenced in a study of shared clonotypes between healthy human individuals. Profiled with immunoSEQ multiplex PCR; TCRdb holds only in-frame clones, not every one. The sample lists around 2,000,000 clones, approximately 95% occurring once. CD45RO negativity and positive selection for CCR7 defined naive CD8 cells, a population that excluded terminally differentiated effector memory CD45RA+ cells. Sequencing input: naive CD8+ T cells sorted from blood. These receptors originate from a man in his late teens or twenties in good health.

The chain links TRBV13 to TRBJ2-5; no clear D. V dropped 1 base and J dropped 5 bases, with 11 bases sitting between them. The CDR3 sequence is 14 residues long. Germline V CDR1 and CDR2: PRHDT, FYEKMQ (reference sequence). CDR3 loop: CASSLDGLGETQYF. The CDR3 DNA sequence: TGTGCCAGCAGCTTAGATGGTCTCGGGGAGACCCAGTACTTC. The full variable domain, rest sourced from reference TRBV13 and TRBJ2-5, is AAGVIQSPRHLIKEKRETATLKCYPIPRHDTVYWYQQGPGQDPQFLISFYEKMQSDKGSIPDRFSAQQFSDYHSELNMSSLELGDSALYFCASSLDGLGETQYFGPGTRLLVL.

The rearrangement uses TRBV19 and TRBJ2-5; a weak D match, TRBD1 (6 bases). Trimming stripped 8 bases from V and 5 bases from J, with 12 bases between. This CDR3 is built from 12 residues. The germline CDR1 and CDR2 sequences are LNHDA and SQIVND (reference sequence). The DNA for the CDR3 is TGTGCCAGTGCCGGGACATTGGAGACCCAGTACTTC. Residues: CASAGTLETQYF.

The chain employs TRBV29-1 and TRBJ2-4; D is perhaps TRBD2 (5 bases). The germline V gene has CDR1 SQVTM and CDR2 ANQGSEA. The CDR3 covers 14 residues. Trimming left V 7 bases short and J 1 base short, with 14 bases between. CDR3 in amino acids: CSAQRSGAKNIQYF. In DNA form, the CDR3 reads TGCAGCGCTCAGCGGTCCGGGGCCAAAAACATTCAGTACTTC.

The chain couples TRBV27 to TRBJ2-1, with D unresolved. Germline V gene data show CDR1 as MNHEY and CDR2 as SMNVEV (reference sequence). This CDR3 is 13 amino acids long. V was pared by 3 bases and J by 7 bases, with 10 bases between. The CDR3 DNA reads as TGTGCCAGCAGTTTCTCCGACGGAAATGAGCAGTTCTTC. It is translated as CASSFSDGNEQFF.

CDR3 sequence: CASSQGAAANYGYTF. In DNA, the CDR3 is TGCGCCAGCAGCCAAGGAGCAGCCGCCAACTATGGCTACACCTTC. The chain has TRBV4-3 and TRBJ1-2; no clear D. V was cut by 1 base and J by 2 bases, with 11 bases left in between. Germline lookup yields CDR1 LGHNA and CDR2 YSLEER. The CDR3 contains 15 residues.

The rearrangement joins TRBV6-1 to TRBJ2-1; possibly TRBD1 or TRBD2 for D (6 bases each). The V end lost 5 bases, the J end lost 10 bases, and 18 bases lay between the germline ends. The CDR3 is 14 amino acids. CDR1 MNHNS and CDR2 SASEGT come from the germline V gene. This chain's CDR3 is CASSQAPGAQEQFF. The CDR3 DNA reads as TGTGCCAGCAGTCAGGCGCCGGGGGCTCAAGAGCAGTTCTTC.

The chain is built from TRBV4-3 and TRBJ2-7, with D possibly being TRBD1 (7 bases). Germline V gene data show CDR1 as LGHNA and CDR2 as YSLEER. Trimming left V 4 bases short and J 4 bases short, with 26 bases between. This CDR3 has 18 residues. The DNA of the CDR3 is TGCGCCAGCAGCCTTCAAGGGGGGCCCGGGACAGAAGGGTACGAGCAGTACTTC. Its translation: CASSLQGGPGTEGYEQYF.

This sequence joins TRBV6-5 and TRBJ2-7; D ambiguous. Trimming took off 8 bases at V and 5 bases at J, with 7 bases between the two ends. From germline, CDR1 is MNHEY and CDR2 SVGAGI. CDR3 length: 10 residues. The CDR3 here is CASGYNEQYF. The CDR3 nucleotides are TGTGCCAGCGGGTACAACGAGCAGTACTTC.

The gene calls are TRBV4-1 and TRBJ1-2; the match to TRBD1 covers 7 bases. The CDR3 runs to 14 residues. CDR1 MGHRA and CDR2 YSYEKL come from the germline V gene. With V trimmed by 0 bases and J by 5 bases, 3 bases remained unmatched. The CDR3 nucleotides read TGCGCCAGCAGCCAAGATACGACAGGGTATGGCTACACCTTC. Encoded protein: CASSQDTTGYGYTF.

Notes on this clone: In the same sample, other DNA sequences code for this CDR3. The DNA of the CDR3 is TGTGCCAGCAGTCAGGGAGATACGCAGTATTTT. The encoded protein is CASSQGDTQYF. The chain links TRBV6-6 to TRBJ2-3, with D possibly matching TRBD1 (5 bases). Germline lookup yields CDR1 MNHNY and CDR2 SVGAGI (reference sequence). The CDR3 length is 11 residues. V gave up 5 bases and J gave up 5 bases, with 5 bases separating them.

This clone was picked up one time. The chain links TRBV27 to TRBJ1-5; TRBD1 aligns across 12 bases. Germline CDR1 MNHEY, CDR2 SMNVEV (reference sequence). The CDR3 has 17 amino acids. Losses at the gene ends were 0 bases for V and 7 bases for J; bases not matched to a gene: 7. This chain's CDR3 is CASSLSRGTGGGQPQHF. CDR3 coding DNA: TGTGCCAGCAGTTTATCGAGGGGGACAGGGGGCGGACAGCCCCAGCATTTT.

The rearrangement joins TRBV10-1 to TRBJ1-1, with a possible D match to TRBD1 (5 bases). Trimming took 9 bases from V and 0 from J, leaving 32 bases between them. This CDR3 is built from 20 residues. Germline V gene lookup returns CDR1 WNHNN and CDR2 SYGVQD (reference sequence). The CDR3 nucleotides are TGCGCCAGTCTTCCTGGCGCGGGGCCGCTCTCCCCTAAGATGAACACTGAAGCTTTCTTT. This gives the protein CASLPGAGPLSPKMNTEAFF.

This rearrangement joins TRBV11-2 to TRBJ2-7, with 7 nucleotides matching TRBD2. Germline V lookup: CDR1 SGHAT, CDR2 FQNNGV. The CDR3 runs to 15 residues. Losses at the gene ends were 3 bases for V and 1 base for J; bases not matched to a gene: 6. The chain's CDR3 is CASSFGRESSYEQYF. In nucleotides, the CDR3 is TGTGCCAGCAGCTTCGGGCGGGAGTCATCCTACGAGCAGTACTTC.

The chain is built from TRBV7-6 and TRBJ1-6; D remains unclear. V gave up 5 bases and J gave up 8 bases, with 16 bases separating them. This CDR3 region has 15 residues. Germline loops: CDR1 SGHVS, CDR2 FNYEAQ. The CDR3: CASSPHSGGDSPLHF. CDR3 DNA sequence: TGTGCCAGCAGCCCGCATTCGGGTGGGGATTCACCCCTCCACTTT.

V gene TRBV15 combines with J gene TRBJ2-7; D is unresolved. Per the germline V gene, CDR1 is LNHNV and CDR2 is YYDKDF (reference sequence). Trimming stripped 5 bases from V and 5 bases from J, with 13 bases between. This CDR3 has 13 residues. CDR3 DNA: TGTGCCACCAGCCCAGCCTCACCTGACGAGCAGTACTTC. It yields the protein CATSPASPDEQYF.

The rearrangement links TRBV9 to TRBJ2-6; D might be TRBD1 (6 bases). V lost 5 bases to trimming and J lost 2 bases, with 8 bases between them. Germline V gene lookup returns CDR1 SGDLS and CDR2 YYNGEE. This CDR3 contains 14 residues. CDR3 sequence: CASRAGAGANVLTF. CDR3 DNA sequence: TGTGCCAGCAGGGCAGGGGCTGGGGCCAACGTCCTGACTTTC.

This chain joins TRBV19 and TRBJ2-7, with D possibly matching TRBD2 (7 bases). This CDR3 is 14 amino acids long. CDR1 and CDR2 (germline): LNHDA, SQIVND (reference sequence). The V end lost 6 bases, the J end lost 1 base, and 13 bases lay between the germline ends. This chain's CDR3 is CASSYGGLSYEQYF. The CDR3 DNA follows: TGTGCCAGTAGCTACGGGGGGCTGTCCTACGAGCAGTACTTC.

V usage is TRBV6-5 and J usage is TRBJ2-1; 11 bases match TRBD2. In germline, CDR1 is MNHEY, CDR2 SVGAGI. The CDR3 runs to 16 residues. With V trimmed by 2 bases and J by 9 bases, 9 bases remained unmatched. CDR3 loop: CASSYTVAGGPGEQFF. The CDR3 nucleotides read TGTGCCAGCAGTTACACTGTAGCGGGGGGGCCAGGTGAGCAGTTCTTC.

The rearrangement uses TRBV27 and TRBJ2-7; no firm D call. This CDR3 is built from 16 residues. The ends were cut back, 0 bases at V and 2 bases at J, with 14 bases in the middle. CDR1 is MNHEY and CDR2 is SMNVEV in the germline V gene (reference sequence). The CDR3 DNA is TGTGCCAGCAGTTTATCAGGGCAGGCGCCCGCCTACGAGCAGTACTTC. Its protein is CASSLSGQAPAYEQYF.

Points on this clone: The sample contains more than one DNA sequence encoding this CDR3. The rearrangement uses TRBV6-5 and TRBJ2-7; no clear D gene. V was clipped by 4 bases and J by 0 bases, with 10 bases between them. Germline V gives CDR1 MNHEY, CDR2 SVGAGI. This CDR3 has 14 residues. CDR3 protein: CASSWSSGSYEQYF. The CDR3 coding sequence is TGTGCCAGCAGTTGGTCGTCGGGCTCCTACGAGCAGTACTTC.

This chain links TRBV10-2 with TRBJ1-5, with a possible D match to TRBD1 (6 bases). Germline lookup yields CDR1 WSHSY and CDR2 SAAADI. The CDR3 runs 15 residues. V was clipped by 8 bases and J by 4 bases, with 18 bases between them. The CDR3 sequence is CASGQQGGDNQPQHF. The DNA for the CDR3 is TGCGCCAGCGGTCAACAGGGTGGGGATAATCAGCCCCAGCATTTT.

This sequence joins TRBV2 and TRBJ2-5; D is perhaps TRBD1 or TRBD2 (5 bases each). The CDR3 spans 14 residues. V lost 5 bases and J 5 bases, leaving 15 bases between the germline ends. The germline V gene has CDR1 SNHLY and CDR2 FYNNEI. In nucleotides, the CDR3 is TGTGCCAGCAGTCTAGGTGGGGGAAGGGAGACCCAGTACTTC. Its protein product is CASSLGGGRETQYF.